This TCR beta chain was found in a study of cytomegalovirus exposure and HLA in healthy donors. The CDR3 totals 12 residues. CDR1 SGHNT and CDR2 YYREEE come from the germline V gene (reference sequence). V was trimmed by 6 bases and J by 1 base, leaving 7 bases between them. To note about this clone: Antigen unknown.

Study outcomes and limitations: V- and J-gene trimming in TCR beta was tied to a missense DCLRE1C variant by an analysis performed later.

The study ran its PCR with 60 Vbeta and 13 Jbeta primers. Produced via immunoSEQ multiplex PCR; TCRdb's table is partial and in-frame only. The data contain around 270,000 clones, 75% to 85% of them singletons. The TCR originated in a girl aged 2 to 10 in good health and CMV-seronegative. This chain joins TRBV5-4 and TRBJ1-1; D gene uncertain. The sample comprised PBMCs. The CDR3 nucleotides read TGTGCCAGCATTTCAGGGAACACTGAAGCTTTCTTT. Translated: CASISGNTEAFF.